This T cell receptor (beta chain) was retrieved from a study of T-cell reconstitution after alpha-beta-depleted transplantation in children. CDR3 length: 15 residues. The germline V gene encodes CDR1 LGHNA and CDR2 YNFKEQ. V dropped 4 bases and J dropped 7; count of bases not matched to a gene: 4. As it was prepared, the TCRbeta library received unique molecular identifiers. MiXCR, run by TCRdb on the PCR reads, gives a single entry per CDR3 protein. This sample yields more than 550,000 distinct CDR3 sequences, of which over 9.5% are seen a single time; less than 5% belongs to the top ten. This clonotype has only a few counts.

The genes are TRBV4-2 and TRBJ2-1; TRBD2 agrees at 13 bases. The material sequenced was PBMCs from the stem cell graft donor, taken from the stem cell graft. This sequence originates from a human donor who donated a stem cell graft to a child with acute myeloid leukemia. CDR3 DNA: TGTGCCAGCAGCCCCACTAGCGGGAGGGAAAATGAGCAGTTCTTC. Protein sequence: CASSPTSGRENEQFF.